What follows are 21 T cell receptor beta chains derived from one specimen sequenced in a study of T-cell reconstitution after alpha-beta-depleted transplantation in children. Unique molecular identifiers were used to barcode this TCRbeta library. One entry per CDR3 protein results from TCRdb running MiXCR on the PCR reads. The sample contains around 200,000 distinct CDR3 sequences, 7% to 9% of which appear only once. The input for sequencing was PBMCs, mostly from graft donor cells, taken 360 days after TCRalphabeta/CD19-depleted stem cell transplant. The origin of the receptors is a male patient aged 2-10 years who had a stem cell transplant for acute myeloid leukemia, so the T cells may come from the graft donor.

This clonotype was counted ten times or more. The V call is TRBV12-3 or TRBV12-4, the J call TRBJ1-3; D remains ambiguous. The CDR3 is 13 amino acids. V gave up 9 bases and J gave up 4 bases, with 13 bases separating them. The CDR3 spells CASTWGPGNTIYF. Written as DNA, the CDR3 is TGTGCCAGTACTTGGGGTCCCGGAAACACCATATATTTT.

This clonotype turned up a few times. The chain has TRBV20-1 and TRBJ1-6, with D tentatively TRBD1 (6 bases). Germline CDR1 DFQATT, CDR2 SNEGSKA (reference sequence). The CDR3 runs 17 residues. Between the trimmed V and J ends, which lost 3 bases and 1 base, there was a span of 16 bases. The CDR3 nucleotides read TGCAGTGCTAGTAGCAGGGGAGGCCGATCCTATAATTCACCCCTCCACTTT. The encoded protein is CSASSRGGRSYNSPLHF.

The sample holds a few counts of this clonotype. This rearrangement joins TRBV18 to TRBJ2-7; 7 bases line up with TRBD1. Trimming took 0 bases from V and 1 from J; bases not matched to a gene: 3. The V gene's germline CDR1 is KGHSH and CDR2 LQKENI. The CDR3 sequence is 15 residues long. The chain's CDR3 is CASSPPLGQSYEQYF. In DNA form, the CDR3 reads TGTGCCAGCTCACCACCGTTGGGACAGTCCTACGAGCAGTACTTC.

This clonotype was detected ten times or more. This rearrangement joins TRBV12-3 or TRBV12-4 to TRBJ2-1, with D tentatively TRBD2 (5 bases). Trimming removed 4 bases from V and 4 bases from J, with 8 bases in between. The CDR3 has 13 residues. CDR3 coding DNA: TGTGCCAGCAGTTATACGGGGTACAATGAGCAGTTCTTC. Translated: CASSYTGYNEQFF.

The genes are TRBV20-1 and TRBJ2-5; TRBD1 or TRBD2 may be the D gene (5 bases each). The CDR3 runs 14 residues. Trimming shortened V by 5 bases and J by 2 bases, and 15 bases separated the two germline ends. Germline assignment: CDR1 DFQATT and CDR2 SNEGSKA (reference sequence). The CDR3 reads CSAGRGRLQETQYF. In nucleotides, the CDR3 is TGCAGTGCTGGTAGGGGACGGCTACAAGAGACCCAGTACTTC.

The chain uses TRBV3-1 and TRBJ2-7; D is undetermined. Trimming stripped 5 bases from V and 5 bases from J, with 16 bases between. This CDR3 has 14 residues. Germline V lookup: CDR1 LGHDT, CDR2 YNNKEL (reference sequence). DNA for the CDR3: TGTGCCAGCAGCGCTTGGCTGGGGTCGGACGAGCAGTACGTC. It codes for CASSAWLGSDEQYV.

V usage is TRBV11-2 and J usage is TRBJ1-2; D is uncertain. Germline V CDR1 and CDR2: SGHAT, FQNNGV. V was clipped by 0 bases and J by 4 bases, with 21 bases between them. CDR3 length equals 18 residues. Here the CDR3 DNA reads TGTGCCAGCAGCTTAGACAGTCGGGCAGGTTCCTTTTCCTATGGCTACACCTTC. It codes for CASSLDSRAGSFSYGYTF.

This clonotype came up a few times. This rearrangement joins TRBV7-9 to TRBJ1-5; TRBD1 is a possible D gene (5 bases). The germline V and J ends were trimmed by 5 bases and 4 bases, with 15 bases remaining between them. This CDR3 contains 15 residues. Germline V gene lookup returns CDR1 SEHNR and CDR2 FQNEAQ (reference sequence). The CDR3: CASSPAGTTNQPQHF. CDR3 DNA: TGTGCCAGCAGCCCGGCCGGGACGACGAATCAGCCCCAGCATTTT.

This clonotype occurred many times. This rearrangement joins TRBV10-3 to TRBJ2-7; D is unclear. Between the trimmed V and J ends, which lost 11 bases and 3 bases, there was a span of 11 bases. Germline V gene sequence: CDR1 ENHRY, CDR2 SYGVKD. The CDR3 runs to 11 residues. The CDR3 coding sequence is TGTGCCTTCTATAACGGCTACGAGCAGTACTTC. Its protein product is CAFYNGYEQYF.

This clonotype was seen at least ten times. CDR3 bases: TGCGCCAGCAGCTTGGTGGCGGGAAGCACAGATACGCAGTATTTT. Residues: CASSLVAGSTDTQYF. J is TRBJ2-3 and V is TRBV5-1, with a weak D call TRBD2 (6 bases). With 0 bases removed from V and 0 bases from J, the gap between germline ends came to 8 bases. The CDR3 length is 15 residues. Germline V gene lookup returns CDR1 SGHRS and CDR2 YFSETQ.

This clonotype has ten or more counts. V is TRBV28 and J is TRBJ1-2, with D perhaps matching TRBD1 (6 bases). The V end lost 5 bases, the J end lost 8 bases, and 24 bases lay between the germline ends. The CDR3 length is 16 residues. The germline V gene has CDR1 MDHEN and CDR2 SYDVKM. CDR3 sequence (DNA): TGTGCCAGCAGTCCGCGGATTGGGGGGCTCTCGAAGGGCTACACCTTC. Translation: CASSPRIGGLSKGYTF.

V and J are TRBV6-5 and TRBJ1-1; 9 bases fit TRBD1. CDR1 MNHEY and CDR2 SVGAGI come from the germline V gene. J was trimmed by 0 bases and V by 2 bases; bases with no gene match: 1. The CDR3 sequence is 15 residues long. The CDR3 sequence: CASSYGDRVNTEAFF. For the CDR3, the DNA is TGTGCCAGCAGTTACGGGGACAGGGTGAACACTGAAGCTTTCTTT.

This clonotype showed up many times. CDR3 nucleotides: TGCGCCAGCAGCCCCTCCTACGAGCAGTACGTC. It specifies CASSPSYEQYV. The chain couples TRBV5-1 to TRBJ2-7; the D is unclear. The ends were cut back, 4 bases at V and 0 bases at J, with 2 bases in the middle. This CDR3 has 11 amino acids. Germline values: CDR1 SGHRS, CDR2 YFSETQ.

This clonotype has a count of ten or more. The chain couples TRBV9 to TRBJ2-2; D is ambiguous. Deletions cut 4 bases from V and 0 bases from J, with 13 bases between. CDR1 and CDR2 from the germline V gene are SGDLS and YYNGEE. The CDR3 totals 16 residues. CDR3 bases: TGTGCCAGCAGCCCCGCTCGCGGATCGAACACCGGGGAGCTGTTTTTT. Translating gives CASSPARGSNTGELFF.

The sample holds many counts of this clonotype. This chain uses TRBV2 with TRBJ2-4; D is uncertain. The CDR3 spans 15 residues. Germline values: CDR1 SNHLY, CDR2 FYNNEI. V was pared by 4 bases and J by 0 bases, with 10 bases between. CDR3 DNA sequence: TGTGCCAGCAGTGCCGGATTACTAGCCAAAAACATTCAGTACTTC. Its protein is CASSAGLLAKNIQYF.

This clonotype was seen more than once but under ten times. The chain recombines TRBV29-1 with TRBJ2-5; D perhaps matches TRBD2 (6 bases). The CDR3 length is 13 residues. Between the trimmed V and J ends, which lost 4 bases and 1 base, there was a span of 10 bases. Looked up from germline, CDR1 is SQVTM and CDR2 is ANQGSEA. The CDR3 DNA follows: TGCAGCGTTGTCGTGGGGGGCCAAGAGACCCAGTACTTC. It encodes CSVVVGGQETQYF. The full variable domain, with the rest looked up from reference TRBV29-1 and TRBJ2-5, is SAVISQKPSRDICQRGTSLTIQCQVDSQVTMMFWYRQQPGQSLTLIATANQGSEATYESGFVIDKFPISRPNLTFSTLTVSNMSPEDSSIYLCSVVVGGQETQYFGPGTRLLVL.

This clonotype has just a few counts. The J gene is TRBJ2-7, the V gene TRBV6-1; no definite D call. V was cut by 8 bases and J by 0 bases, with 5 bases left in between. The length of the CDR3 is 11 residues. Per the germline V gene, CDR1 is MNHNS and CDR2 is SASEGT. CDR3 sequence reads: CASENSYEQYV. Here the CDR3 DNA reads TGTGCCAGCGAAAACTCCTACGAGCAGTACGTC.

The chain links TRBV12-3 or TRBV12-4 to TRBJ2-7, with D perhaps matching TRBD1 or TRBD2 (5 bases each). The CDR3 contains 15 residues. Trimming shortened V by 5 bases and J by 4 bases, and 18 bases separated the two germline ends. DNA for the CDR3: TGTGCCAGCAGTCCCAACCTGGGGGTGAAGTACGAGCAGTACTTC. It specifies CASSPNLGVKYEQYF.

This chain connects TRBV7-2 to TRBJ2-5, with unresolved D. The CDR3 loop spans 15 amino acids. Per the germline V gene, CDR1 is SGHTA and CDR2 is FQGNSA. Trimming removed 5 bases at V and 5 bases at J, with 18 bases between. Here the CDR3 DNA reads TGTGCCAGCAGCGCCCGCCGAGTGGTTGGGGAGACCCAGTACTTC. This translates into CASSARRVVGETQYF.

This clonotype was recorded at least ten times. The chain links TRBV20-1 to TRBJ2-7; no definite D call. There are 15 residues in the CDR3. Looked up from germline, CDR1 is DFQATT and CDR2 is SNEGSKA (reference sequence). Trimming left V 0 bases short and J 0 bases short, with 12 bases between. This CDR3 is CSARDSTANSYEQYF. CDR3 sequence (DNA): TGCAGTGCTAGAGACAGTACAGCGAACTCCTACGAGCAGTACTTC.

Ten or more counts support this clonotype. CDR3 nucleotide sequence: TGTGCCAGCAGCCCCGACAGGGAGCCCAGTTTAAGAGAGACCCAGTACTTC. This codes for CASSPDREPSLRETQYF. The chain joins TRBV28 to TRBJ2-5; 7 bases agree with TRBD1. The CDR3 loop spans 17 amino acids. V gave up 6 bases and J gave up 4 bases; unmatched junction bases: 17. CDR1 is MDHEN, CDR2 SYDVKM, per germline.